The entry that follows covers one TCR beta chain sequence. Antigen unknown. Study conclusions and caveats: Tumor memory CD4+ T cell TCR gene usage clustered with blood and lymph node memory CD4+ cells and lymph node naive CD4+ cells.

Trimming left V 0 bases short and J 7 bases short, with 13 bases between. This CDR3 spans 14 amino acids. Germline V lookup: CDR1 DFQATT, CDR2 SNEGSKA (reference sequence). TCRdb reanalysed the 5' RACE reads using MiXCR and keeps one entry per CDR3 protein. Among tens of thousands of distinct CDR3 sequences listed, about 28% were seen once. The clonotype comes from a female donor with breast cancer. The chain has TRBV20-1 and TRBJ1-5; D ambiguous. Sequencing used tumor-infiltrating memory CD4+ T cells sorted from the breast tumor. Sample subset: memory CD4+ T cells, CD4+CD45RO+CD25-. CDR3 bases: TGCAGTGCTAGAGAGTTTGCCGAGGGCCAGCCCCAGCATTTT. This codes for CSAREFAEGQPQHF.